A single sample is the source of the 8 T cell receptor beta chains below, sequenced in a study of identical twins. TCRdb reprocessed the 5' RACE reads with MiXCR, giving one entry per CDR3 protein. The repertoire has 690,000 or so distinct CDR3 sequences, about 9.4% of them found once; the top ten carry approximately 0.94%. The same data also contributed to another study, on yellow fever vaccine responses in identical twins.

Specimen: PBMCs. Receptor source: a woman between 18 and 29 years old in good health.

This clonotype was recorded many times. This chain connects TRBV6-5 to TRBJ2-2, with 9 positions matching TRBD2. Germline V gene lookup returns CDR1 MNHEY and CDR2 SVGAGI. V lost 2 bases, J lost 9 bases, and 10 bases stayed unmatched. This CDR3 comprises 16 residues. CDR3 DNA: TGTGCCAGCAGTTACGGACTAGCGAACGTGGACCGGGAGCTGTTTTTT. Translating it yields CASSYGLANVDRELFF.

The sample holds a few counts of this clonotype. The chain links TRBV12-3 or TRBV12-4 to TRBJ2-2, with unresolved D. V lost 3 bases and J 5 bases, leaving 10 bases between the germline ends. This CDR3 is built from 14 residues. The CDR3 is CASSFGAFTGELFF. Written as DNA, the CDR3 is TGTGCCAGCAGTTTCGGCGCGTTTACCGGGGAGCTGTTTTTT.

The rearrangement joins TRBV5-1 to TRBJ2-5; 9 positions agree with TRBD1. The CDR3 contains 16 residues. Trimming cost V 2 bases and J 5 bases; bases outside gene matches: 10. CDR1 SGHRS and CDR2 YFSETQ come from the germline V gene. The CDR3 coding sequence is TGCGCCAGCAGCTTCAATACAGGGGGCGGCGGGGAGACCCAGTACTTC. It yields the protein CASSFNTGGGGETQYF.

V is TRBV20-1 and J is TRBJ2-2; 11 bases are a match to TRBD2. Looked up from germline, CDR1 is DFQATT and CDR2 is SNEGSKA (reference sequence). Losses at the gene ends were 6 bases for V and 3 bases for J; bases not matched to a gene: 3. The CDR3 has 14 amino acids. CDR3 sequence reads: CSAQGLADTGELFF. CDR3 DNA sequence: TGCAGTGCCCAGGGACTAGCGGACACCGGGGAGCTGTTTTTT.

The CDR3 nucleotides are TGTGCCAGCAGCCAAGTATTTTGGGGGGATGAGCAGTTCTTC. Amino acids: CASSQVFWGDEQFF. This chain links TRBV14 with TRBJ2-1; possible D gene TRBD2, 6 bases. Germline CDR1 is SGHDN and CDR2 is FVKESK. V lost 1 base and J lost 8, with 12 bases in between. The CDR3 has 14 amino acids.

About this clonotype itself: This may be a read error, as it is one base from a much larger clone. The V gene is TRBV2, the J gene TRBJ2-1; D unclear. V lost 7 bases to trimming and J lost 4 bases, with 5 bases between them. The CDR3 spans 11 residues. CDR1 is SNHLY and CDR2 is FYNNEI in the germline V gene. DNA of the CDR3: TGTGCCAGCACGATATACAATGAGCAGTTCTTC. This encodes CASTIYNEQFF.

The CDR3 region is CSAGSVEKLFF. Here the CDR3 DNA reads TGCAGTGCTGGAAGTGTGGAAAAACTGTTTTTT. J is TRBJ1-4 and V is TRBV20-1; D ambiguous. There are 11 residues in the CDR3. Between the trimmed V and J ends, which lost 5 bases and 8 bases, there was a span of 9 bases. Germline V gene data show CDR1 as DFQATT and CDR2 as SNEGSKA (reference sequence).

The chain couples TRBV7-2 to TRBJ2-5; D is perhaps TRBD1 (6 bases). The CDR3 is 14 amino acids. Trimming pared 5 bases from V and 2 bases from J, leaving 12 bases between. CDR1 is SGHTA, CDR2 FQGNSA, per germline. The CDR3 reads CASSIDRTQETQYF. Written as DNA, the CDR3 is TGTGCCAGCAGCATAGACAGGACGCAAGAGACCCAGTACTTC.